This TCR beta chain was observed in a study of shared clonotypes between healthy human individuals. TCRdb's table, derived via immunoSEQ multiplex PCR, lists solely in-frame clones and lacks some. The data hold about 2.1 million clones, with 85% to 95% observed a single time. Looked up from germline, CDR1 is SGDLS and CDR2 is YYNGEE. The CDR3 spans 14 residues. The ends were cut back, 2 bases at V and 6 bases at J, with 15 bases in the middle. Naive CD8 populations comprised CD45RO-negative cells positively selected for CCR7, excluding terminally differentiated effector memory CD45RA+ cells. This clonotype originated in a man aged 18 to 30 in good health. Some clones in this sample may be carry-over from other donors' samples. The material sequenced was naive CD8+ T cells from PBMCs. The chain uses TRBV9 and TRBJ2-7; D might be TRBD2 (6 bases). The CDR3 bases are TGTGCCAGCAGCGTCGCGGGCGCCGGGGGCGAGCAGTACTTC. Translating it yields CASSVAGAGGEQYF.